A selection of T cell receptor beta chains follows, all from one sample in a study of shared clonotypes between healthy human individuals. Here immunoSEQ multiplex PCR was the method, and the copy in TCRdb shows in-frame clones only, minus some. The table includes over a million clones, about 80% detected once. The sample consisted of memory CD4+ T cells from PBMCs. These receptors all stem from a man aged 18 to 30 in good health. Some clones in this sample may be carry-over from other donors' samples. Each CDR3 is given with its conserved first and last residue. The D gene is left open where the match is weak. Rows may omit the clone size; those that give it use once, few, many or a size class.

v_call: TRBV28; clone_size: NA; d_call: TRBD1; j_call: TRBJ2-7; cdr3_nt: TGTGCCAGCAGTTTACTGGGACAGGGAAGGGAGCAGTACTTC; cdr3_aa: CASSLLGQGREQYF
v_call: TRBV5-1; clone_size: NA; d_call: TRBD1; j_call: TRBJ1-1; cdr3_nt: TGCGCCAGCATAAGAGACAGGGGAAACACTGAAGCTTTCTTT; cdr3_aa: CASIRDRGNTEAFF
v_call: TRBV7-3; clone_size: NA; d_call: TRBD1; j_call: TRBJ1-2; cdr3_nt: TGTGCCAGCAGCCCGCAGGGGGGGAGTGTCTATGGCTACACCTTC; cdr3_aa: CASSPQGGSVYGYTF
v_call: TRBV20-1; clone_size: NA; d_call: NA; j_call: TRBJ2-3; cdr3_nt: TGCAGTGCCCGAGGGGTAGATACGCAGTATTTT; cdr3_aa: CSARGVDTQYF
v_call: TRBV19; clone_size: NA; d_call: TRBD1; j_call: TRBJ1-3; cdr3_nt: TGTGCCAGTAGTCCAACGACAGGGGTCGGAAACACCATATATTTT; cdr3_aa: CASSPTTGVGNTIYF
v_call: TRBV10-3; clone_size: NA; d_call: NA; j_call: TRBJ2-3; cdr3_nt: TGTGCCATCGGGGGAGCCCAGTCCACAGATACGCAGTATTTT; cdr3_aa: CAIGGAQSTDTQYF
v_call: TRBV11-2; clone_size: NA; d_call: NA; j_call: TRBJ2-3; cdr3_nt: TGTGCCAGCAGCTATAAAGGGGTGGATACGCAGTATTTT; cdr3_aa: CASSYKGVDTQYF
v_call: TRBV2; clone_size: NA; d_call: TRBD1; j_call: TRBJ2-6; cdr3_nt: TGTGCCAGCATGGACAGGGGGCAGTTAAGGAGCGGGAGACGCTCTGGGGCCAACGTCCTGACTTTC; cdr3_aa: CASMDRGQLRSGRRSGANVLTF
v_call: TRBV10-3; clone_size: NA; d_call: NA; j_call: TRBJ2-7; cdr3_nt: TGTGCCACCCAAGCGTCCCCTAATGACGAGCAGTACTTC; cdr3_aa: CATQASPNDEQYF
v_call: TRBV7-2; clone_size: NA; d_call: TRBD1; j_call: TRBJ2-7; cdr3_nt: TGTGCCAGCAGCTCAACCTGGACAGGGGTGGGCGAGCAGTACTTC; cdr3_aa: CASSSTWTGVGEQYF
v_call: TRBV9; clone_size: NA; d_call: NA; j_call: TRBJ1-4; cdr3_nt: TGTGCCAGCAGCCCGGGGCCTGGTGAAAAACTGTTTTTT; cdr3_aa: CASSPGPGEKLFF
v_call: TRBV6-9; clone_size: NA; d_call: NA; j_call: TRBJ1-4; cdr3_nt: TGTGCCAGCAGTTCCTCCGCCGGGGGCCTTAATGAAAAACTGTTTTTT; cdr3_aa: CASSSSAGGLNEKLFF
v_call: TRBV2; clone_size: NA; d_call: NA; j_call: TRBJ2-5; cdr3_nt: TGTGCCAGCAGTGTACAGACGGTTGGAGAGACCCAGTACTTC; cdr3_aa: CASSVQTVGETQYF
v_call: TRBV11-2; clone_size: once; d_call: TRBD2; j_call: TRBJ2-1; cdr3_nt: TGTGCCAGCAGCTTACGAGCGGGAACCATCCAGTTCTTC; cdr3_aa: CASSLRAGTIQFF
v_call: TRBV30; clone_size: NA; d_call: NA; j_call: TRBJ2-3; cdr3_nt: TGTGCCTGGAGGGGACCCTTCTTACTCGATACGCAGTATTTT; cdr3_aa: CAWRGPFLLDTQYF
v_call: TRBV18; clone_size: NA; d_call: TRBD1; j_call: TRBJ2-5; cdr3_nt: TGTGCCAGCTCACCGGACAGGCAAGAGACCCAGTACTTC; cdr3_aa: CASSPDRQETQYF
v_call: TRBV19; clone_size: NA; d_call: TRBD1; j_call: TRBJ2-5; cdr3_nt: TGTGCCACCTGGGACAGGGAAAAAGAGACCCAGTACTTC; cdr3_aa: CATWDREKETQYF
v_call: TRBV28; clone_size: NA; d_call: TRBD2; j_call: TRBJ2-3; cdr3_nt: TGTGCCAGCAGTTCCGACAAACTAGCGAGCACAGATACGCAGTATTTT; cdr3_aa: CASSSDKLASTDTQYF
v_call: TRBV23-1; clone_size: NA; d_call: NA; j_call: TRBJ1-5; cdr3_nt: TGCGCCTCTCACAGCCCGGGGGTCGATTGGGTGAAGGGGTTGAGGCCCCAGCATTTT; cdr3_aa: CASHSPGVDWVKGLRPQHF
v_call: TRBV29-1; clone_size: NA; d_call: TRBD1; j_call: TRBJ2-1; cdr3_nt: TGCAGCGTTGTCGGGGACAGGTCGTTCTTC; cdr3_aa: CSVVGDRSFF
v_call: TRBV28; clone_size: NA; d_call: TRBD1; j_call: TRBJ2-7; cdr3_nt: TGTGCCAGCAGTACCGGACAGGATTTCTCCTACGAGCAGTACTTC; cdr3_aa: CASSTGQDFSYEQYF
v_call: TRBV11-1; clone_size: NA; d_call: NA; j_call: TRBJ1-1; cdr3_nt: TGTGCCAGCAGCGTGCCTCGGGGAATAGAAGCTTTCTTT; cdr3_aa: CASSVPRGIEAFF
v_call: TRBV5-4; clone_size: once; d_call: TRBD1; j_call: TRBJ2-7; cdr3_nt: TGTGCCAGCAGCGCAGACAGGGGTCGCGAGCAGTACTTC; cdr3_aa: CASSADRGREQYF
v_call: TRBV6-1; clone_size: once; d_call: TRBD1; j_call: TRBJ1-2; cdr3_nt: TGTGCCAGCAGTGAGACTCGACAGGGAGTCGGGGGCTACACCTTC; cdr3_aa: CASSETRQGVGGYTF
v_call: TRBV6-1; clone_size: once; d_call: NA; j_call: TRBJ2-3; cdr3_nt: TGTGCCAGCAGTGAGGGCGTCGCAAGCCGTAGCACAGATACGCAGTATTTT; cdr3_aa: CASSEGVASRSTDTQYF
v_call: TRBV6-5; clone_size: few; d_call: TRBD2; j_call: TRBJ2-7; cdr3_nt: TGTGCCAGCAATCCAGCGGGAGGACTGACATACGAGCAGTACTTC; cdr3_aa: CASNPAGGLTYEQYF
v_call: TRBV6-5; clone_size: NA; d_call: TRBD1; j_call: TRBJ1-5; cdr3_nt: TGTGCCAGCAGGCTCCGGGACAGGGGTAATCAGCCCCAGCATTTT; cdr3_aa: CASRLRDRGNQPQHF
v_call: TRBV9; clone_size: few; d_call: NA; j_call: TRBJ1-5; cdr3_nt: TGTGCCAGCAGCGTAGGGGATTCAGGGCCTCAGCCCCAGCATTTT; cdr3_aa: CASSVGDSGPQPQHF
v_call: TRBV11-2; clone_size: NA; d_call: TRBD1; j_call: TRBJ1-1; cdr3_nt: TGTGCCAGCAGCCTTACAGGGGTTGAAGCTTTCTTT; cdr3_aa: CASSLTGVEAFF
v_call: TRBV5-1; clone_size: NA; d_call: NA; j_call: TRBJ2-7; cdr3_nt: TGCGCCAGCAGCTTGGCCGGCGAGGCCTACGAGCAGTACTTC; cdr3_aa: CASSLAGEAYEQYF
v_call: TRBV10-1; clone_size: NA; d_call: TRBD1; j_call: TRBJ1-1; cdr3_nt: TGCGCCAACCCGACAGGGGCAAAGATTCTGAACACTGAAGCTTTCTTT; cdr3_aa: CANPTGAKILNTEAFF
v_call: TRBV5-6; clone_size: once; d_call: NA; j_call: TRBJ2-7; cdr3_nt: TGTGCCAGCAGCCGAACTTTCTACGAGCAGTACTTC; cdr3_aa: CASSRTFYEQYF
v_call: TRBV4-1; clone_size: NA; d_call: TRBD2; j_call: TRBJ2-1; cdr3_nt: TGCGCCAGCAGCCAAGCCGGGACTAGCGGGAAATATGAGCAGTTCTTC; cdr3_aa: CASSQAGTSGKYEQFF
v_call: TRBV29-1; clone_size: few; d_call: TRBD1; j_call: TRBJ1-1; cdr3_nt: TGCAGCGTTGAACCAGGGGGGAACACTGAAGCTTTCTTT; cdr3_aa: CSVEPGGNTEAFF
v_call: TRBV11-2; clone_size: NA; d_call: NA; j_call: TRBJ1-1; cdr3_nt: TGTGCCAGCAGCTTAGCAGGACAAAAAGCTTTCTTT; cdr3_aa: CASSLAGQKAFF
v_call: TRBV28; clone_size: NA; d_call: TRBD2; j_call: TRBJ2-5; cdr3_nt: TGTGCCAGCACCGACTCGGGACTAGCGGAAGAGACCCAGTACTTC; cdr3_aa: CASTDSGLAEETQYF
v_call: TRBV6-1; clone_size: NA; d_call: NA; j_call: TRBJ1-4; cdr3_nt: TGTGCCAGCAGAGGTACCAGAAAACTGTTTTTT; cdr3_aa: CASRGTRKLFF
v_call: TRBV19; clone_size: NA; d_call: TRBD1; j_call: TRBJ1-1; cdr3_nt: TGTGCCAGCGCAAGGACCGGGACAGACACTGAAGCTTTCTTT; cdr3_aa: CASARTGTDTEAFF
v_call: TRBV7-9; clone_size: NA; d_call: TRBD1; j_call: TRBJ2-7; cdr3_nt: TGTGCCAGCAGCCCTAGACAGGGCCCCTTGGAGCAGTACTTC; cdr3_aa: CASSPRQGPLEQYF
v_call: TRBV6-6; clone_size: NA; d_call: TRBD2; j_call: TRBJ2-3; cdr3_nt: TGTGCCAGCAGAGACCGGGGGGGCCCTAGCACAGATACGCAGTATTTT; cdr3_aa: CASRDRGGPSTDTQYF
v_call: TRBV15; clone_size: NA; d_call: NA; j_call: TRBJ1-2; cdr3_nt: TGTGCCACCAGCAGAGATTTAGGGCTGACCGGGGGCTACACCTTC; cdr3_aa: CATSRDLGLTGGYTF
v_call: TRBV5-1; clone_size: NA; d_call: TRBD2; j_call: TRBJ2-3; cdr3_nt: TGCGCCAGCAGCCGAGGACGGAATAGCGGGAGGAGCACAGATACGCAGTATTTT; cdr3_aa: CASSRGRNSGRSTDTQYF